The 23 T cell receptor beta chains below all came from one sample that was sequenced in a study of breast tumors, draining lymph nodes, adjacent tissues. In TCRdb, the multiplex PCR reads were re-called with MiXCR into one record per CDR3 protein. The sample has over 130,000 distinct CDR3 sequences; approximately 29% are singletons. Breast cancer patients provided tissue from their axillary draining lymph nodes. The sample was axillary lymph node tissue. All receptors derive from a female donor with breast cancer. Some clones in this sample may be carry-over from other donors' samples.

In this sample, this clonotype turned up many times. J is TRBJ1-3 and V is TRBV9; D remains ambiguous. The V end was cut by 2 bases, the J end by 1 base, with 10 bases between. CDR1 and CDR2 from the germline V gene are SGDLS and YYNGEE. The CDR3 is 15 residues long. The CDR3 reads CASSVEGISGNTIYF. The CDR3 DNA reads TGTGCCAGCAGCGTCGAAGGGATTTCTGGAAACACCATATATTTT.

This clonotype came up many times. The chain joins TRBV19 to TRBJ2-2; possibly TRBD1 for D (5 bases). The CDR3 covers 14 residues. Trimming took 8 bases from V and 7 from J, leaving 17 bases between them. CDR1 and CDR2 from the germline V gene are LNHDA and SQIVND (reference sequence). This CDR3 reads CASANGHLGGELFF. The CDR3 nucleotides read TGTGCCAGTGCCAACGGACATCTTGGCGGGGAGCTGTTTTTT.

This clonotype has a count of ten or more. The V gene is TRBV29-1, the J gene TRBJ1-4, with 7 bases aligning to TRBD1. There are 12 residues in the CDR3. V trimming: 6 bases; J trimming: 8 bases; junction bases outside the gene matches: 6. The germline V gene encodes CDR1 SQVTM and CDR2 ANQGSEA. This CDR3 reads CSVRQGNEKLFF. CDR3 in DNA: TGCAGCGTCCGACAGGGTAACGAAAAACTGTTTTTT.

This clonotype was detected ten times or more. The rearrangement joins TRBV18 to TRBJ2-3; perhaps TRBD2 as D (6 bases). This CDR3 is built from 16 residues. Between the trimmed V and J ends, which lost 5 bases and 1 base, there was a span of 16 bases. The germline CDR1 and CDR2 sequences are KGHSH and LQKENI. Here the CDR3 reads CASSSSGLPGTDTQYF. The CDR3 nucleotides are TGTGCCAGCTCATCAAGCGGGCTCCCCGGCACAGATACGCAGTATTTT.

This clonotype was seen many times. This rearrangement joins TRBV24-1 to TRBJ1-5; 11 bases line up with TRBD1. Germline CDR1 reads KGHDR; CDR2 reads SFDVKD. Germline trimming cut 12 bases from V and 7 bases from J; bases unmatched to any gene: 7. This CDR3 has 13 residues. The DNA of the CDR3 is TGTGCCGCCGGGACAGGGGGAGGACAGCCCCAGCATTTT. Encoded protein: CAAGTGGGQPQHF.

This clonotype has a count of ten or more. The chain employs TRBV19 and TRBJ2-3; perhaps TRBD2 as D (6 bases). The CDR3 runs to 13 residues. The germline gives CDR1 LNHDA, CDR2 SQIVND (reference sequence). V was cut by 4 bases and J by 6 bases, with 11 bases left in between. CDR3 residues: CASSRRGTDTQYF. The CDR3 nucleotides read TGTGCCAGTAGTAGGAGGGGAACGGATACGCAGTATTTT.

Comment on this clonotype: No conserved phenylalanine or tryptophan is present at the end of the CDR3, so a read error is the likely explanation. The chain recombines TRBV5-1 with TRBJ2-7, with a possible D match to TRBD2 (6 bases). V lost 0 bases to trimming and J lost 3 bases, with 16 bases between them. Germline CDR1 is SGHRS and CDR2 is YFSETQ. The CDR3 contains 16 residues. The CDR3 bases are TGCGCCAGCAGCTTGGATCTAGGGCGGGGTCTCTACGAGCAGTACTTA. This codes for CASSLDLGRGLYEQYL.

This clonotype was counted at least ten times. The V call is TRBV11-2, the J call TRBJ2-3; no clear D gene. V was clipped by 5 bases and J by 7 bases, with 10 bases between them. CDR1 SGHAT and CDR2 FQNNGV come from the germline V gene. The CDR3 runs to 12 residues. The CDR3, as DNA: TGTGCCAGCAGCCCCCAGTACAATACGCAGTATTTT. Translated, it gives CASSPQYNTQYF.

The chain combines TRBV20-1 with TRBJ1-6; 8 bases match TRBD1. From germline, CDR1 is DFQATT and CDR2 SNEGSKA (reference sequence). The CDR3 extends over 15 amino acids. The trim removed 2 bases at V and 10 bases at J, leaving 10 bases unmatched. In DNA form, the CDR3 reads TGCAGTGCTAGATTCCAGGGGGCTATTACCTCACCCCTCCACTTT. Translated, it gives CSARFQGAITSPLHF.

The sample holds a few counts of this clonotype. This chain connects TRBV10-3 to TRBJ1-1; 11 positions match TRBD1. The trim removed 10 bases at V and 4 bases at J, leaving 8 bases unmatched. The CDR3 has 14 amino acids. Looked up from germline, CDR1 is ENHRY and CDR2 is SYGVKD. This chain's CDR3 is CASRTGGLATEAFF. As DNA, the CDR3 is TGTGCCAGCAGGACAGGGGGCTTGGCCACTGAAGCTTTCTTT.

The chain employs TRBV12-3 or TRBV12-4 and TRBJ1-2; TRBD1 matches at 8 bases. Germline trimming cut 6 bases from V and 4 bases from J; bases unmatched to any gene: 7. This CDR3 comprises 14 residues. CDR3 nucleotides: TGTGCCAGCAGCAACCGGGACAGGATCTATGGCTACACCTTC. Translation: CASSNRDRIYGYTF.

V is TRBV20-1 and J is TRBJ1-6; D gene uncertain. The CDR3 spans 17 residues. V gave up 2 bases and J gave up 0 bases, with 14 bases separating them. The germline V gene has CDR1 DFQATT and CDR2 SNEGSKA (reference sequence). The CDR3 DNA reads TGCAGTGCTAGACCTAGGACGGTGAGCTCCTATAATTCACCCCTCCACTTT. Amino acids: CSARPRTVSSYNSPLHF.

J is TRBJ1-1 and V is TRBV12-3 or TRBV12-4; D not resolved. Trimming shortened V by 8 bases and J by 1 base, and 8 bases separated the two germline ends. The CDR3 covers 12 residues. The CDR3 nucleotides are TGTGCCAGCCGGACGGGGAACACTGAAGCTTTCTTT. Translated: CASRTGNTEAFF.

This clonotype was detected many times. V is TRBV3-1 and J is TRBJ1-2, with D perhaps TRBD1 (5 bases). The CDR3 consists of 14 residues. Trimming cost V 3 bases and J 6 bases, with 14 bases left between them. Germline CDR1 is LGHDT and CDR2 is YNNKEL (reference sequence). The CDR3 spells CASSHHVRVDGYTF. The CDR3 nucleotides read TGTGCCAGCAGCCATCACGTCAGGGTGGATGGCTACACCTTC.

This clonotype was recorded at least ten times. V usage is TRBV20-1 and J usage is TRBJ2-3; 7 bases are a match to TRBD2. V lost 3 bases to trimming and J lost 5 bases; unmatched junction nucleotides: 11. Germline CDR1 and CDR2: DFQATT and SNEGSKA (reference sequence). This CDR3 has 15 residues. The CDR3 loop is CSASEPWGGGDTQYF. CDR3 sequence (DNA): TGCAGTGCTAGTGAGCCTTGGGGGGGAGGAGATACGCAGTATTTT.

This clonotype has a count of ten or more. The chain couples TRBV7-6 to TRBJ2-7; perhaps TRBD1 as D (5 bases). The germline V gene has CDR1 SGHVS and CDR2 FNYEAQ. This CDR3 has 12 residues. V lost 5 bases and J lost 7, with 12 bases in between. This chain's CDR3 is CASSMTRGEQYF. The CDR3 coding sequence is TGTGCCAGCAGCATGACAAGGGGTGAGCAGTACTTC.

This clonotype was observed many times. The chain recombines TRBV29-1 with TRBJ2-3; D gene ambiguous. Trimming removed 6 bases at V and 2 bases at J, with 9 bases between. The CDR3 runs to 12 residues. Germline V gene lookup returns CDR1 SQVTM and CDR2 ANQGSEA. The CDR3 region has the DNA TGCAGCGTCAAACCCAACACAGATACGCAGTATTTT. Translated: CSVKPNTDTQYF.

This clonotype has a count of ten or more. The chain joins TRBV9 to TRBJ2-1; D uncertain. Trimming pared 7 bases from V and 0 bases from J, leaving 14 bases between. CDR3 length: 15 amino acids. Germline assignment: CDR1 SGDLS and CDR2 YYNGEE. CDR3 sequence (DNA): TGTGCCAGCGGTGTAGAAAGGAGCTCCTACAATGAGCAGTTCTTC. This sequence encodes CASGVERSSYNEQFF.

This clonotype came up many times. The V and J genes are TRBV11-3 and TRBJ2-2, with D perhaps matching TRBD1 (5 bases). Germline CDR1 reads SGHNT; CDR2 reads YENEEA. Trimming left V 5 bases short and J 3 bases short, with 16 bases between. The CDR3 extends over 16 amino acids. CDR3 protein: CASSPKTSTDTGELFF. In DNA, the CDR3 is TGTGCCAGCAGCCCTAAGACGTCGACAGACACCGGGGAGCTGTTTTTT. Filled out from reference TRBV11-3 and TRBJ2-2, the complete variable domain reads EAGVVQSPRYKIIEKKQPVAFWCNPISGHNTLYWYLQNLGQGPELLIRYENEEAVDDSQLPKDRFSAERLKGVDSTLKIQPAELGDSAVYLCASSPKTSTDTGELFFGEGSRLTVL.

Note on this clonotype: The germline gene is not matched at one end of the junction; a read error may be the cause. This chain links TRBV6-1 with TRBJ1-5; no clear D gene. There are 14 residues in the CDR3. Germline CDR1 is MNHNS and CDR2 is SASEGT. CDR3 in DNA: TGTGCCAGCAAGCGGAGCTCCTACAATGAGCCCCAGCATTTT. Encoded protein: CASKRSSYNEPQHF.

This clonotype appeared many times. V and J are TRBV27 and TRBJ1-6; D perhaps matches TRBD1 (5 bases). CDR1 and CDR2 (germline): MNHEY, SMNVEV (reference sequence). With 3 bases removed from V and 10 bases from J, the gap between germline ends came to 10 bases. This CDR3 is built from 13 residues. The CDR3 DNA follows: TGTGCCAGCAGTTTCTCAGGGAAATCACCCCTCCACTTT. This gives the protein CASSFSGKSPLHF.

As for this clonotype: One base away lies a much larger clone, so this may be a sequencing read error. Written as DNA, the CDR3 is TGTGCCGGCAACGACTATGACAGCTCCTACAATGAGCAGTTCTTC. This codes for CAGNDYDSSYNEQFF. The gene calls are TRBV6-2 or TRBV6-3 and TRBJ2-1; either TRBD1 or TRBD2 may fit D (5 bases each). Trimming removed 11 bases at V and 0 bases at J, with 17 bases between. This CDR3 spans 15 amino acids. Per the germline V gene, CDR1 is MNHEY and CDR2 is SVGEGT.

This clonotype was seen once. Given a much more abundant clone one base away, this may be a read error. A read error is likely, as this CDR3 ends without the conserved phenylalanine or tryptophan. The rearrangement links TRBV6-6 to TRBJ1-2, with TRBD1 as a possible D gene (5 bases). Trimming took 7 bases from V and 1 from J, leaving 25 bases between them. This CDR3 contains 18 residues. The germline gives CDR1 MNHNY, CDR2 SVGAGI (reference sequence). The CDR3 sequence is CASTPRGGKATFNYGYTS. CDR3 coding DNA: TGTGCCAGCACTCCCCGGGGGGGAAAAGCCACTTTTAACTATGGCTACACCTCC.